The source of this T cell receptor (beta chain) is a study of CD8+ T cells in alopecia areata. Overall study findings and caveats: An increase in clonality over normal scalp was evident in lesional scalp, especially alopecia totalis/universalis.

In its sample, this clone was seen a few times. Antigen: not known. Those with alopecia areata gave lesional scalp punch biopsies and peripheral blood. Sequencing templates came from extracted RNA that was reverse transcribed into cDNA. Using immunoSEQ multiplex PCR, the repertoire was profiled, and TCRdb retains in-frame clones only, with some absent. The sample has some 180,000 clones; roughly 63% are singletons. The CDR3 is made up of 13 amino acids. With 4 bases clipped from V and 4 bases from J, the junction kept 5 bases outside the gene matches. Germline CDR1 GTSNPN, CDR2 SVGIG (reference sequence).

The chain joins TRBV30 to TRBJ2-7; 9 bases are shared with TRBD1. This receptor was identified in a human donor with alopecia areata. Sequenced here: CD4+ T cells sorted from blood, sampled at week 0. CDR3 sequence reads: CAWKGTGRYEQYF. The CDR3 DNA reads TGTGCCTGGAAGGGGACAGGGAGATACGAGCAGTACTTC.